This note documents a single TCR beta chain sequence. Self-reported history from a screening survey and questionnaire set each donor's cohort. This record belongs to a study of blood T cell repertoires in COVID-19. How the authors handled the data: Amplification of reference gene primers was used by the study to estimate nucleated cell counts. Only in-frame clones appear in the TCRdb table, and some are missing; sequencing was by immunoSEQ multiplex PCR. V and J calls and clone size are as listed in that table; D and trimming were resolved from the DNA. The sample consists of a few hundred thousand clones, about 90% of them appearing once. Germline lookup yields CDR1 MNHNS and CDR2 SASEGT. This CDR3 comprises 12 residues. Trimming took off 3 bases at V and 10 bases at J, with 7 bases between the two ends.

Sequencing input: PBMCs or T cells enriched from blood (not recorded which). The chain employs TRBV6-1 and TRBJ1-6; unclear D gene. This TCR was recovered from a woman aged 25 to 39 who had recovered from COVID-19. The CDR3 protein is CASSDSGSPLHF. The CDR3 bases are TGTGCCAGCAGTGACAGCGGCTCACCCCTCCACTTT.